The entry below gives a single TCR beta chain sequence along with its context. Documented time point: neoterminal ileum biopsy at postoperative endoscopy, about 6 months after surgery. Germline lookup yields CDR1 SGHAT and CDR2 FQNNGV. This CDR3 spans 13 amino acids. V shed 5 bases, J shed 6 bases, and the junction held 4 bases outside the gene matches. The data were obtained in a study of T cell repertoires in ileal Crohn's disease. Looking at the study overall: Postoperative therapy was given to about half: roughly 11 thiopurines, around 17 anti-TNF agents.

Repertoires were generated with immunoSEQ multiplex PCR, while TCRdb's copy carries only in-frame clones and drops some. Of fewer than 15,000 clones listed, 60% to 85% are singletons. What was sequenced was ileal tissue. The sequence came from an adult with Crohn's disease. This chain links TRBV11-2 with TRBJ2-1; TRBD1 agrees at 7 bases. The CDR3: CASSSRDSNEQFF. DNA of the CDR3: TGTGCCAGCAGCAGCCGGGACAGCAATGAGCAGTTCTTC.